The sequence of this TCR beta chain was determined in a study of cytomegalovirus exposure and HLA in healthy donors. With 60 Vbeta and 13 Jbeta primers, the PCR was carried out. Measured with immunoSEQ multiplex PCR; TCRdb has only the in-frame clones, and not every one. The repertoire holds about 140,000 clones, with 80% as singletons. The V end lost 6 bases, the J end lost 4 bases, and 12 bases lay between the germline ends. This CDR3 is built from 13 residues. Germline V gives CDR1 LNHDA, CDR2 SQIVND (reference sequence). The sample comprised PBMCs. The chain recombines TRBV19 with TRBJ2-5; D might be TRBD2 (5 bases). The receptor's source is a man aged 30 to 45 in good health and CMV-seronegative. The CDR3: CASSQNAGETQYF. The CDR3 DNA is TGTGCCAGTAGCCAAAATGCGGGAGAGACCCAGTACTTC.